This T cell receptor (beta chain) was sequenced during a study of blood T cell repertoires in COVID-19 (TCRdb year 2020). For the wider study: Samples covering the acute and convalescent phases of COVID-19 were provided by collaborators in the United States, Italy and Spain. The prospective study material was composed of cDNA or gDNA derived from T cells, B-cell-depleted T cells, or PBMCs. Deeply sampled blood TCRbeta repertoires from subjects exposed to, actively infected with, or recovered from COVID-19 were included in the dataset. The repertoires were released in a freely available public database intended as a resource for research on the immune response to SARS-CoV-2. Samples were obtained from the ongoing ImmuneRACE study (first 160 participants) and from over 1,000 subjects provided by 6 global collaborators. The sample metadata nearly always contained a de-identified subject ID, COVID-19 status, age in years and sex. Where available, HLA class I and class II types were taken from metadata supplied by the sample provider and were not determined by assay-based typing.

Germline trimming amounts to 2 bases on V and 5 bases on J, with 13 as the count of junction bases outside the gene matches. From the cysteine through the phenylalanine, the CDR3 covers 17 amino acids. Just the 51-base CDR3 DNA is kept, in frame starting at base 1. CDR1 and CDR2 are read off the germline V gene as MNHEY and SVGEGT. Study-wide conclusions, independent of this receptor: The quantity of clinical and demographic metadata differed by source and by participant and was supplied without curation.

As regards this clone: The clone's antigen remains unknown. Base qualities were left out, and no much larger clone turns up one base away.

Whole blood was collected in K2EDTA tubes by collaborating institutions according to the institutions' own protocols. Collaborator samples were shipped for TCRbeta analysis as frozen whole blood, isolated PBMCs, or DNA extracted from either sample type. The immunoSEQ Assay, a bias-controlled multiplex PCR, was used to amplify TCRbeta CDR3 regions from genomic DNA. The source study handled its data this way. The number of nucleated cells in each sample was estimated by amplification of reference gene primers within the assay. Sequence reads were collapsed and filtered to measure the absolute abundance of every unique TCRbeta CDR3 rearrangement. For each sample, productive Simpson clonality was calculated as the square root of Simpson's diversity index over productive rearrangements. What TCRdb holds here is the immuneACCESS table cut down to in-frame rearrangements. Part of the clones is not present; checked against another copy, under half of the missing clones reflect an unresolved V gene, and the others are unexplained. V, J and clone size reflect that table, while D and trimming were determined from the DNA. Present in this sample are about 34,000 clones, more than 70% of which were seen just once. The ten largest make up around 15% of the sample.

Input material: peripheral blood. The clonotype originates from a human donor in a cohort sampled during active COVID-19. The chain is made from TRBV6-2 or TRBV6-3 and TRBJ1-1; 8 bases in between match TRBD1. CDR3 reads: CASSYAPIGQGSTEAFF. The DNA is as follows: TGTGCCAGCAGTTACGCACCAATAGGACAGGGCAGTACTGAAGCTTTCTTT.